This T cell receptor beta chain originates from a study of cytotoxic CD8 clonotypes in ibrutinib-treated CLL. At the level of the study: Within the patient group, under 12 were relapsed/refractory and roughly 14 treatment-naive, and about 18 were IGHV unmutated. Overall study results and limits: Public clonotypes proved infrequent, and on treatment they shrank or remained steady.

The CDR3 loop spans 14 amino acids. Germline assignment: CDR1 MNHEY and CDR2 SMNVEV (reference sequence). Trimming took 4 bases from V and 6 from J, leaving 13 bases between them. Note on this clone: Antigen specificity is unknown.

Some clones are missing from TCRdb's copy, which holds only in-frame ones; the method was immunoSEQ multiplex PCR. The sample holds roughly 250,000 clones, 60% to 75% seen once. The source of around 1.9 micrograms of genomic DNA for TCR beta libraries was cryopreserved PBMCs. This sample comprised PBMCs, obtained after 24 months of ibrutinib treatment. This chain connects TRBV27 to TRBJ1-5, with D possibly being TRBD1 (6 bases). The TCR sequence derives from a human donor with chronic lymphocytic leukemia. The CDR3: CASSYRDGSQPQHF. DNA of the CDR3: TGTGCCAGCAGTTACAGGGACGGGTCTCAGCCCCAGCATTTT.